In this sample, the clone carrying this T cell receptor beta chain turned up once. These data belong to a study of shared clonotypes between healthy human individuals. The junction had 11 bases not matched to a gene; V was cut back by 3 bases and J by 9 bases. The length of the CDR3 is 16 residues. Per germline, CDR1 SGDLS and CDR2 YYNGEE. None of the donors, who were healthy HIV-negative adults, had recently had acute infections or vaccinations. TCRdb's copy holds only in-frame clones and misses some; the assay was immunoSEQ multiplex PCR. This sample yields about 1.5 million clones, of which around 95% are seen a single time; approximately 1.1% belongs to the top ten.

The chain recombines TRBV9 with TRBJ2-1, with 11 bases that match TRBD2. The clonotype was recovered from a young man in good health. Sequences were obtained from naive CD4+ T cells sorted from blood. Subset noted: CD45RA+ positively selected. CDR3: CASSGHPSGGLFEQFF. The CDR3 nucleotides read TGTGCCAGCAGCGGGCACCCTAGCGGGGGGTTGTTTGAGCAGTTCTTC. The full variable domain, completed using reference TRBV9 and TRBJ2-1, is DSGVTQTPKHLITATGQRVTLRCSPRSGDLSVYWYQQSLDQGLQFLIQYYNGEERAKGNILERFSAQQFPDLHSELNLSSLELGDSALYFCASSGHPSGGLFEQFFGPGTRLTVL.